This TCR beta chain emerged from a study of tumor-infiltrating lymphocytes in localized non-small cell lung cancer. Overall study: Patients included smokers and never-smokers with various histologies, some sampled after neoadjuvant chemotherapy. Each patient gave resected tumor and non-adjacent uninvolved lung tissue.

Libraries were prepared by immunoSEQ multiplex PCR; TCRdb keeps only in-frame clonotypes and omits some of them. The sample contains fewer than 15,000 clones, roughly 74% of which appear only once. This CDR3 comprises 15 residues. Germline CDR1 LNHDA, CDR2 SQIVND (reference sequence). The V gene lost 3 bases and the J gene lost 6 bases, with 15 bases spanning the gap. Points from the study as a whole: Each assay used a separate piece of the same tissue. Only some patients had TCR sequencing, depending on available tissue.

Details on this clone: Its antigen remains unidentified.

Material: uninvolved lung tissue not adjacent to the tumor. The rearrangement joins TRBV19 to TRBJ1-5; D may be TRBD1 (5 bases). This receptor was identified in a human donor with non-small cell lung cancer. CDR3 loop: CASSIYTGTVQPQHF. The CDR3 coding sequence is TGTGCCAGTAGTATCTATACAGGTACGGTTCAGCCCCAGCATTTT.